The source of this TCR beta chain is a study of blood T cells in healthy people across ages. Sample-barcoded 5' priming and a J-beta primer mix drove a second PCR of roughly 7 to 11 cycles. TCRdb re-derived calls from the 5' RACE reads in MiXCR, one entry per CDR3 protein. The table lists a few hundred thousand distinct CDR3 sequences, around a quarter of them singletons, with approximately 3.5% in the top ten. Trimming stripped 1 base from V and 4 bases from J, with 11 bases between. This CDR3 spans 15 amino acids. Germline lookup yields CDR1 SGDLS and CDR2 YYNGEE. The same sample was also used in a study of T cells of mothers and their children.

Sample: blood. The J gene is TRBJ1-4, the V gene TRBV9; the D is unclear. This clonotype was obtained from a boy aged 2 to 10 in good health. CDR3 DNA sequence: TGTGCCAGCAGCGTACAGGACGGAAGTAATGAAAAACTGTTTTTT. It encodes CASSVQDGSNEKLFF.